Included here is one T cell receptor beta chain sequence, with context. cDNA specific to TCR beta was made from approximately 0.55 ug of total RNA, with a constant-region primer employed for priming. Three nested multiplex PCR rounds, a slightly modified ARM-PCR method, built the TCR beta libraries. The two initial PCR rounds, roughly 9 cycles each, used TRBV1-TRBV30 forward and C-beta reverse primers. TCRdb used MiXCR to reprocess the multiplex PCR reads, holding one entry per CDR3 protein. Of some 200,000 distinct CDR3 sequences listed, around three fifths are singletons. These data originate in a study of tumor-infiltrating lymphocytes in primary liver carcinoma. Study-wide context: Tumors, staged T1-T3 N0M0, spanned 4.2 to 10 cm.

Germline DNA was extracted too, while blood RNA derived from unsorted whole blood. CDR1 and CDR2 from the germline V gene are SGHAT and FQNNGV. V lost 5 bases, J lost 10 bases, and 14 bases stayed unmatched. This CDR3 comprises 16 residues. The source of this sequence is a woman aged 60-75 years with primary liver carcinoma and hepatitis B virus infection. The rearrangement links TRBV11-2 to TRBJ2-2; TRBD2 matches at 9 bases. Material: peripheral blood. The CDR3 bases are TGTGCCAGCAGCATGACCGGGACTAGCCTGCCCCCGGAGCTGTTTTTT. Amino acids: CASSMTGTSLPPELFF.